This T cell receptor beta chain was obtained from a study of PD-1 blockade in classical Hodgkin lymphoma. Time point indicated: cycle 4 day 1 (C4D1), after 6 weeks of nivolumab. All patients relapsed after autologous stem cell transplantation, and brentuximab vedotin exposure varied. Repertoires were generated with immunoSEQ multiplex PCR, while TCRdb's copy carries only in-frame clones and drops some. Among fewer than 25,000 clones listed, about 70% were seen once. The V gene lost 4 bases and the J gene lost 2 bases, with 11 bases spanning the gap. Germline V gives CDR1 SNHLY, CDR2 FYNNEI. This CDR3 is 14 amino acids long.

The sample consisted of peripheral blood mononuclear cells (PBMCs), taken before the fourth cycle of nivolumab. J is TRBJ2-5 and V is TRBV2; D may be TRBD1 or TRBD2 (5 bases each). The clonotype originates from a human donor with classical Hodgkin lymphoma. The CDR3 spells CASSGGSAQETQYF. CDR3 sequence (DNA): TGTGCCAGCAGTGGGGGGAGTGCACAAGAGACCCAGTACTTC.